These T cell receptor beta chains were read from a single sample in a study of blood T cell repertoires in COVID-19. Generated by immunoSEQ multiplex PCR, the TCRdb table keeps only in-frame clones and is missing some. The sample records roughly 26,000 clones, over 80% being singletons. The sequenced sample consisted of peripheral blood. All receptors derive from a human donor in a cohort sampled during active COVID-19. Each CDR3 is given with its conserved first and last residue. A D gene is named only where the DNA matches it firmly. A clone size is listed for some rows: how often the clone was seen (once, few, many), or a class if it is expanded.

V: TRBV4-1; J: TRBJ1-5; size: NA; D: TRBD1; CDR3: CASSQLSGGQNQPQHF; DNA: TGCGCCAGCAGCCAATTATCAGGGGGTCAGAATCAGCCCCAGCATTTT
V: TRBV10-3; J: TRBJ1-1; size: NA; D: TRBD1; CDR3: CAISDAGTGDEAFF; DNA: TGTGCCATCAGTGATGCCGGGACAGGGGATGAAGCTTTCTTT
V: TRBV5-1; J: TRBJ2-2; size: NA; D: NA; CDR3: CASSLQGTNTGELFF; DNA: TGCGCCAGCAGCTTGCAGGGGACGAACACCGGGGAGCTGTTTTTT
V: TRBV6-5; J: TRBJ1-3; size: NA; D: NA; CDR3: CASSYTQGGNTIYF; DNA: TGTGCCAGCAGTTACACCCAGGGGGGAAACACCATATATTTT
V: TRBV9; J: TRBJ2-1; size: NA; D: NA; CDR3: CASSVRGGLVSNEQFF; DNA: TGTGCCAGCAGCGTAAGGGGGGGCCTTGTTAGCAATGAGCAGTTCTTC
V: TRBV3-1/TRBV3-2; J: TRBJ1-1; size: NA; D: TRBD1; CDR3: CASSQPGTANTEAFF; DNA: TGTGCCAGCAGCCAACCGGGGACAGCGAACACTGAAGCTTTCTTT
V: TRBV10-3; J: TRBJ1-6; size: few; D: TRBD1; CDR3: CAISRGQGNSPLHF; DNA: TGTGCCATCAGCCGTGGACAGGGAAATTCACCCCTCCACTTT
V: TRBV9; J: TRBJ2-1; size: NA; D: TRBD2; CDR3: CASSAPRGGGAAYEQFF; DNA: TGTGCCAGCAGCGCCCCTAGGGGCGGGGGGGCAGCGTATGAGCAGTTCTTC
V: TRBV6-1; J: TRBJ1-6; size: NA; D: NA; CDR3: CASSEASSYNSPLHF; DNA: TGTGCCAGCAGTGAAGCGAGCTCCTATAATTCACCCCTCCACTTT
V: TRBV3-1/TRBV3-2; J: TRBJ2-7; size: NA; D: TRBD2; CDR3: CASSQKGLAGNEQYF; DNA: TGTGCCAGCAGCCAAAAAGGACTAGCGGGGAACGAGCAGTACTTC
V: TRBV5-8; J: TRBJ1-2; size: NA; D: TRBD1; CDR3: CASSAVPGQGNYGYTF; DNA: TGTGCCAGCAGCGCGGTTCCGGGACAGGGAAACTATGGCTACACCTTC
V: TRBV15; J: TRBJ2-2; size: NA; D: TRBD1; CDR3: CATRQGRNTGELFF; DNA: TGTGCCACCCGACAGGGGCGCAACACCGGGGAGCTGTTTTTT
V: TRBV27; J: TRBJ2-3; size: NA; D: TRBD2; CDR3: CASSLSSGGAVDTQYF; DNA: TGTGCCAGCAGTTTGTCTAGCGGGGGGGCAGTAGATACGCAGTATTTT
V: TRBV28; J: TRBJ1-3; size: NA; D: TRBD1; CDR3: CASSDRGRGNTIYF; DNA: TGTGCCAGCAGTGACAGGGGGCGCGGAAACACCATATATTTT
V: TRBV6-5; J: TRBJ1-2; size: NA; D: TRBD1; CDR3: CASSYSRTGGGYGYTF; DNA: TGTGCCAGCAGTTACTCGAGGACAGGAGGTGGCTATGGCTACACCTTC
V: TRBV18; J: TRBJ2-2; size: NA; D: NA; CDR3: CASSPRTGGAGELFF; DNA: TGTGCCAGCTCACCACGAACAGGGGGGGCCGGGGAGCTGTTTTTT